These 30 T cell receptor beta chains were all obtained from the same sample, sequenced in a study of OX40 agonist ivuxolimab in advanced cancers. Sequencing was performed with immunoSEQ multiplex PCR; in TCRdb, only in-frame clones are kept and a portion is missing. The data show about 96,000 clones, 84% seen once. The sequencing used CD4+ or CD8+ T cells sorted from blood, collected in a trial of the OX40 agonist ivuxolimab. These receptors originate from an adult with an advanced solid tumor such as melanoma, head and neck, liver or kidney cancer.

The chain joins TRBV4-1 to TRBJ2-3; 13 bases map to TRBD2. V lost 0 bases, J lost 4 bases, and 4 bases stayed unmatched. The CDR3 contains 17 residues. Germline CDR1 is MGHRA and CDR2 is YSYEKL. CDR3 in DNA: TGCGCCAGCAGCCAAGATACTAGCGGGGGGGCCGCAGATACGCAGTATTTT. Translation: CASSQDTSGGAADTQYF.

The chain is built from TRBV10-3 and TRBJ2-6; 12 bases agree with TRBD1. There are 17 residues in the CDR3. Germline V gene data show CDR1 as ENHRY and CDR2 as SYGVKD. V shed 4 bases, J shed 2 bases, and the junction held 3 bases outside the gene matches. CDR3 in DNA: TGTGCCATCAGTGGGGGGACAGGGGGCGCTGGGGCCAACGTCCTGACTTTC. Protein: CAISGGTGGAGANVLTF.

V and J are TRBV9 and TRBJ1-2; 8 bases line up with TRBD1. CDR1 and CDR2 from the germline V gene are SGDLS and YYNGEE. This CDR3 region has 15 residues. The V segment lost 0 bases and the J segment 4 bases; nucleotides outside the gene matches: 5. The CDR3: CASSVDRGDSYGYTF. CDR3 in DNA: TGTGCCAGCAGCGTAGACAGGGGGGACTCCTATGGCTACACCTTC.

The chain carries TRBV4-1 and TRBJ1-1, with 8 bases matching TRBD1. The V segment lost 3 bases and the J segment 5 bases; nucleotides outside the gene matches: 5. From germline, CDR1 is MGHRA and CDR2 YSYEKL. The length of the CDR3 is 14 residues. CDR3 bases: TGCGCCAGCAGCCAGGCCAGGGGGCGAACTGAAGCTTTCTTT. Its protein is CASSQARGRTEAFF.

This sequence joins TRBV19 and TRBJ1-3; 7 bases are shared with TRBD1. CDR1 is LNHDA, CDR2 SQIVND, per germline (reference sequence). This CDR3 comprises 14 residues. Trimming removed 7 bases from V and 7 bases from J; junction bases left unmatched: 10. The CDR3 sequence: CASIPRDRWNTIYF. Here the CDR3 DNA reads TGTGCCAGTATTCCCCGGGACAGATGGAACACCATATATTTT.

The chain has TRBV2 and TRBJ2-1; D unclear. With 4 bases removed from V and 0 bases from J, the gap between germline ends came to 10 bases. The CDR3 is 15 residues long. Germline CDR1 is SNHLY and CDR2 is FYNNEI. CDR3 sequence (DNA): TGTGCCAGCAGTGGAGGATTTAGCTCCTACAATGAGCAGTTCTTC. As protein: CASSGGFSSYNEQFF.

In DNA form, the CDR3 reads TGTGCCCCCAGAGGGTTAGGGGGGGGAGTGGCCCAGTACTTC. It codes for CAPRGLGGGVAQYF. The chain is built from TRBV9 and TRBJ2-5; the D gene is possibly TRBD2 (7 bases). Germline loops: CDR1 SGDLS, CDR2 YYNGEE. V lost 10 bases, J lost 9 bases, and 25 bases lay in between. This CDR3 has 14 residues.

This chain joins TRBV28 and TRBJ1-1, with D unresolved. This CDR3 is 15 amino acids long. Per the germline V gene, CDR1 is MDHEN and CDR2 is SYDVKM. The ends were cut back, 2 bases at V and 3 bases at J, with 13 bases in the middle. The CDR3 loop is CASSLPLDGDTEAFF. The CDR3 DNA follows: TGTGCCAGCAGTTTACCCCTTGACGGGGACACTGAAGCTTTCTTT.

V and J are TRBV27 and TRBJ2-7, with unresolved D. CDR1 is MNHEY and CDR2 is SMNVEV in the germline V gene (reference sequence). The length of the CDR3 is 14 residues. Trimming removed 3 bases at V and 4 bases at J, with 13 bases between. CDR3 bases: TGTGCCAGCAGTTTCCTTTATAAAGGGTACGAGCAGTACTTC. Residues: CASSFLYKGYEQYF.

The chain uses TRBV11-2 and TRBJ2-3; a weak D match, TRBD2 (7 bases). CDR3 size: 16 residues. The V gene lost 6 bases and the J gene lost 4 bases, with 20 bases spanning the gap. Looked up from germline, CDR1 is SGHAT and CDR2 is FQNNGV. CDR3 protein: CASSWGGAALADTQYF. The CDR3 DNA reads as TGTGCCAGCAGTTGGGGGGGGGCGGCCCTCGCAGATACGCAGTATTTT.

The chain recombines TRBV10-3 with TRBJ2-7, with D perhaps being TRBD1 or TRBD2 (5 bases each). The CDR3 has 15 amino acids. Deletions cut 0 bases from V and 0 bases from J, with 9 bases between. Germline V gene data show CDR1 as ENHRY and CDR2 as SYGVKD. CDR3: CAISESWGISYEQYF. The CDR3 DNA reads TGTGCCATCAGTGAGTCTTGGGGGATCTCCTACGAGCAGTACTTC.

The CDR3 spells CASSNTGIWAEAFF. The CDR3 DNA reads as TGTGCCAGCAGCAATACAGGGATCTGGGCTGAAGCTTTCTTT. The chain has TRBV27 and TRBJ1-1, with a weak D call TRBD1 (6 bases). The germline CDR1 and CDR2 sequences are MNHEY and SMNVEV (reference sequence). V lost 6 bases to trimming and J lost 6 bases, with 17 bases between them. CDR3 length: 14 residues.

The gene calls are TRBV27 and TRBJ1-6; the match to TRBD1 covers 8 bases. The junction had 3 bases not matched to a gene; V was cut back by 8 bases and J by 0 bases. The CDR3 has 15 amino acids. From germline, CDR1 is MNHEY and CDR2 SMNVEV (reference sequence). The CDR3 here is CASVQGGSYNSPLHF. In DNA form, the CDR3 reads TGTGCCAGCGTACAGGGGGGCTCCTATAATTCACCCCTCCACTTT.

The chain couples TRBV19 to TRBJ2-2; 8 nucleotides align to TRBD1. Germline values: CDR1 LNHDA, CDR2 SQIVND (reference sequence). This CDR3 comprises 14 residues. V lost 3 bases and J lost 4; bases outside the gene matches: 1. The DNA for the CDR3 is TGTGCCAGTAGTATCGACAGGGGCACCGGGGAGCTGTTTTTT. As protein: CASSIDRGTGELFF.

The chain joins TRBV19 to TRBJ1-5; D is ambiguous. V lost 7 bases, J lost 2 bases, and 21 bases lay in between. CDR1 and CDR2 (germline): LNHDA, SQIVND (reference sequence). The CDR3 spans 17 residues. The CDR3: CASNVWSTTLGNQPQHF. The CDR3 coding sequence is TGTGCCAGTAATGTCTGGTCTACTACTCTCGGCAATCAGCCCCAGCATTTT.

The chain uses TRBV7-3 and TRBJ2-1; 10 positions agree with TRBD2. The germline V gene has CDR1 SGHTA and CDR2 FQGTGA. The CDR3 length is 14 residues. The J segment lost 5 bases and the V segment lost 2 bases, leaving 0 bases of the junction unmatched. The CDR3: CASSLLAGDNEQFF. The CDR3 DNA sequence: TGTGCCAGCAGCTTACTAGCGGGGGACAATGAGCAGTTCTTC.

This chain uses TRBV19 with TRBJ2-4, with 11 bases aligning to TRBD1. V lost 5 bases, J lost 12 bases, and 6 bases stayed unmatched. This CDR3 comprises 13 residues. In germline, CDR1 is LNHDA, CDR2 SQIVND (reference sequence). The CDR3 spells CASSLGQGAPQYF. CDR3 coding DNA: TGTGCCAGTAGTCTCGGACAGGGGGCGCCTCAGTACTTC. Drawing the rest from reference TRBV19 and TRBJ2-4, the complete variable domain is DGGITQSPKYLFRKEGQNVTLSCEQNLNHDAMYWYRQDPGQGLRLIYYSQIVNDFQKGDIAEGYSVSREKKESFPLTVTSAQKNPTAFYLCASSLGQGAPQYFGAGTRLSVL.

The gene calls are TRBV10-3 and TRBJ2-3; 10 bases line up with TRBD2. Trimming removed 8 bases from V and 3 bases from J; junction bases left unmatched: 11. The CDR3 has 16 residues. Germline CDR1 is ENHRY and CDR2 is SYGVKD. CDR3 region: CAIGLSGRLKTDTQYF. CDR3 sequence (DNA): TGTGCCATCGGACTTAGCGGGAGGCTGAAGACAGATACGCAGTATTTT.

J is TRBJ2-1 and V is TRBV5-1; 8 bases agree with TRBD2. V lost 1 base and J lost 3; bases outside the gene matches: 0. Germline V gene lookup returns CDR1 SGHRS and CDR2 YFSETQ. CDR3 size: 14 residues. This CDR3 reads CASSLTSGYNEQFF. CDR3 DNA sequence: TGCGCCAGCAGCTTGACTAGCGGCTACAATGAGCAGTTCTTC.

The J gene is TRBJ2-5, the V gene TRBV5-1; D is possibly TRBD1 or TRBD2 (5 bases each). Trimming shortened V by 0 bases and J by 5 bases, and 11 bases separated the two germline ends. There are 14 residues in the CDR3. The germline CDR1 and CDR2 sequences are SGHRS and YFSETQ. In DNA form, the CDR3 reads TGCGCCAGCAGCTTGGGGGGACCTGGGGAGACCCAGTACTTC. Translating gives CASSLGGPGETQYF. Supplemented by reference TRBV5-1 and TRBJ2-5, the full variable domain reads KAGVTQTPRYLIKTRGQQVTLSCSPISGHRSVSWYQQTPGQGLQFLFEYFSETQRNKGNFPGRFSGRQFSNSRSEMNVSTLELGDSALYLCASSLGGPGETQYFGPGTRLLVL.

V usage is TRBV6-5 and J usage is TRBJ2-7; 8 positions agree with TRBD2. The J segment lost 4 bases and the V segment lost 4 bases, leaving 9 bases of the junction unmatched. The germline V gene encodes CDR1 MNHEY and CDR2 SVGAGI. The CDR3 has 15 residues. In nucleotides, the CDR3 is TGTGCCAGCAGTTCCCCGGGACTAGGCCTTTACGAGCAGTACTTC. Translated, it gives CASSSPGLGLYEQYF.

This clone came up a few times. The CDR3 is CASSQHWTGGYTF. The CDR3 DNA sequence: TGCGCCAGCAGCCAACACTGGACAGGTGGCTACACCTTC. The chain is built from TRBV4-1 and TRBJ1-2; 7 positions match TRBD1. The CDR3 is 13 amino acids. Germline lookup yields CDR1 MGHRA and CDR2 YSYEKL. V trimming: 2 bases; J trimming: 7 bases; junction bases outside the gene matches: 4.

The V and J genes are TRBV5-1 and TRBJ2-5; D not resolved. Near its end, the DNA agrees better with TRBJ2-7, so the J call may be wrong. Germline V gene lookup returns CDR1 SGHRS and CDR2 YFSETQ. The CDR3 length is 15 residues. The CDR3: CASSLEGRSSYEQYF. CDR3 bases: TGCGCCAGCAGCTTGGAGGGCAGAAGCTCCTACGAGCAGTACTTC.

This chain joins TRBV5-1 and TRBJ2-5; the match to TRBD2 covers 8 bases. Looked up from germline, CDR1 is SGHRS and CDR2 is YFSETQ. The CDR3 has 14 amino acids. The V segment lost 4 bases and the J segment 1 base; nucleotides outside the gene matches: 3. CDR3 bases: TGCGCCAGCAGCCGGGAGGGGGTCCAAGAGACCCAGTACTTC. This sequence encodes CASSREGVQETQYF.

The sample holds a few counts of this clone. CDR3 bases: TGTGCCAGCAATGGAAACACCATATATTTT. Residues: CASNGNTIYF. The chain combines TRBV2 with TRBJ1-3; D gene uncertain. Per germline, CDR1 SNHLY and CDR2 FYNNEI. Trimming removed 7 bases from V and 3 bases from J, with 1 base in between. The CDR3 is made up of 10 amino acids. Together with reference TRBV2 and TRBJ1-3, the CDR3 gives the full variable domain: EPEVTQTPSHQVTQMGQEVILRCVPISNHLYFYWYRQILGQKVEFLVSFYNNEISEKSEIFDDQFSVERPDGSNFTLKIRSTKLEDSAMYFCASNGNTIYFGEGSWLTVV.

The sample holds a few counts of this clone. The V call is TRBV9, the J call TRBJ1-5; no clear D. Germline assignment: CDR1 SGDLS and CDR2 YYNGEE. Trimming removed 4 bases at V and 3 bases at J, with 11 bases between. CDR3 length equals 14 residues. CDR3 amino acids: CASSSEGYNQPQHF. The CDR3 nucleotides read TGTGCCAGCAGCTCCGAGGGCTACAATCAGCCCCAGCATTTT.

J is TRBJ2-1 and V is TRBV23-1, with D tentatively TRBD1 or TRBD2 (5 bases each). TRBV23-1 is noted as an ORF with a role that remains uncertain. V lost 6 bases to trimming and J lost 2 bases, with 14 bases between them. CDR3 length equals 15 residues. The chain's CDR3 is CASRTGAGTYNEQFF. The CDR3, as DNA: TGCGCCAGCAGAACCGGGGCCGGGACCTACAATGAGCAGTTCTTC.

The CDR3 loop reads CASSPSANTGELFF. CDR3 nucleotide sequence: TGCGCCAGCAGCCCCTCGGCGAACACCGGGGAGCTGTTTTTT. The chain joins TRBV5-1 to TRBJ2-2; D gene unclear. This CDR3 contains 14 residues. Per the germline V gene, CDR1 is SGHRS and CDR2 is YFSETQ. V gave up 4 bases and J gave up 0 bases, with 7 bases separating them.

The CDR3 DNA reads as TGTGCCAGCAGTTACAAAGGGTTTGGCCAGCCCCAGCATTTT. This codes for CASSYKGFGQPQHF. This chain uses TRBV6-6 with TRBJ1-5; D unresolved. The CDR3 spans 14 residues. Germline CDR1 is MNHNY and CDR2 is SVGAGI (reference sequence). V lost 2 bases to trimming and J lost 7 bases, with 12 bases between them.

The chain combines TRBV6-1 with TRBJ1-4; D not resolved. CDR3 length equals 15 residues. V gave up 1 base and J gave up 0 bases, with 6 bases separating them. Germline V lookup: CDR1 MNHNS, CDR2 SASEGT. CDR3 sequence (DNA): TGTGCCAGCAGTGAAGTAGAAGCAACTAATGAAAAACTGTTTTTT. It specifies CASSEVEATNEKLFF.